These T cell receptor beta chains were read from a single sample in a study of T cells in Graves' hyperthyroidism and ophthalmopathy. TCRdb reprocessed the multiplex PCR reads via MiXCR and lists one record per CDR3 protein. The table includes 400,000 or so distinct CDR3 sequences, roughly 15% detected once. Sequenced sample: blood. These receptors were taken from a woman aged 55-69 years with Graves' ophthalmopathy. Each CDR3 is given with its conserved first and last residue. A D gene is named only where the DNA matches it firmly. Size is omitted from some rows. Given values are once, few, many or a class for expanded clones.

TRBD2	TRBV6-2/TRBV6-3	TRBJ2-3	once	CASRIAGVGTDTQYF	TGTGCCAGCAGGATAGCGGGAGTTGGCACAGATACGCAGTATTTT
NA	TRBV29-1	TRBJ2-7	NA	CSVDDGTYEQYF	TGCAGCGTAGACGACGGGACCTACGAGCAGTACTTC
NA	TRBV12-3/TRBV12-4	TRBJ2-1	NA	CASSLNQISYNEQFF	TGTGCCAGCAGCCTAAACCAAATCTCCTACAATGAGCAGTTCTTC
TRBD2	TRBV20-1	TRBJ2-1	few	CSARGNGPGGVQNEQFF	TGCAGTGCCAGAGGAAACGGCCCGGGAGGGGTTCAGAATGAGCAGTTCTTC
TRBD1	TRBV28	TRBJ2-7	many	CASSFGTGVYEQYF	TGTGCCAGCAGTTTCGGGACAGGGGTTTACGAGCAGTACTTC
NA	TRBV11-2	TRBJ1-1	NA	CASSLPLKTGAFF	TGTGCCAGCAGCTTACCTCTTAAAACTGGAGCTTTCTTT
NA	TRBV29-1	TRBJ2-1	many	CSVVITGYNEQFF	TGCAGCGTGGTAATAACAGGGTACAATGAGCAGTTCTTC
NA	TRBV24-1	TRBJ2-3	few	CATSLPGNTDTQYF	TGTGCCACCAGCCTGCCTGGGAACACAGATACGCAGTATTTT
TRBD2	TRBV20-1	TRBJ2-1	many	CSPRGLSSGISEQFF	TGCAGTCCCAGGGGGTTGTCTAGCGGGATTAGTGAGCAGTTCTTC
NA	TRBV5-6	TRBJ2-3	many	CASSPPGLITDTQYF	TGTGCCAGCAGCCCCCCGGGACTCATCACAGATACGCAGTATTTT
NA	TRBV5-1	TRBJ1-1	many	CASSSPGNTEAFF	TGCGCCAGCAGCTCTCCGGGGAACACTGAAGCTTTCTTT
TRBD1	TRBV6-1	TRBJ1-5	many	CASRPGQVKGQPQHF	TGTGCCAGCAGACCGGGACAGGTAAAGGGTCAGCCCCAGCATTTT
NA	TRBV20-1	TRBJ2-5	many	CSAEAGETQYF	TGCAGTGCAGAGGCTGGGGAGACCCAGTACTTC
NA	TRBV15	TRBJ2-2	few	CATSSPTDTGELFF	TGTGCCACCAGCAGCCCGACAGACACCGGGGAGCTGTTTTTT
TRBD2	TRBV7-9	TRBJ2-1	many	CASSSSGTSGRDEQFF	TGTGCCAGCAGCTCATCAGGGACTAGCGGGAGAGATGAGCAGTTCTTC
NA	TRBV10-3	TRBJ2-6	few	CAISDSSGANVLTF	TGTGCCATCAGTGATAGCTCTGGGGCCAACGTCCTGACTTTC
NA	TRBV20-1	TRBJ1-4	few	CSARDPSLGKLFF	TGCAGTGCTAGAGATCCCAGCCTAGGAAAACTGTTTTTT
NA	TRBV7-9	TRBJ2-5	many	CASSLPLGGYLNGQETQYF	TGTGCCAGCAGCCTTCCCCTGGGGGGATACCTGAACGGCCAAGAGACCCAGTACTTC
NA	TRBV6-5	TRBJ2-7	few	CASSYHGKSYEQYF	TGTGCCAGCAGTTACCACGGGAAGTCCTACGAGCAGTACTTC
TRBD2	TRBV12-3/TRBV12-4	TRBJ2-4	many	CASSLSGTNIQYF	TGTGCCAGCAGTTTAAGCGGGACAAACATTCAGTACTTC
TRBD1	TRBV10-3	TRBJ2-7	NA	CAISESGTEQDEQYF	TGTGCCATCAGTGAGTCCGGGACAGAGCAGGACGAGCAGTACTTC
TRBD2	TRBV27	TRBJ2-7	NA	CASSSRLAGGPRFHEQYF	TGTGCCAGCAGCTCCAGGTTAGCGGGAGGGCCCCGGTTTCACGAGCAGTACTTC
NA	TRBV24-1	TRBJ2-1	many	CATSDLNPRQDSYNEQFF	TGTGCCACCAGTGATTTGAATCCAAGACAAGACTCCTACAATGAGCAGTTCTTC
TRBD1	TRBV20-1	TRBJ1-1	NA	CSGTEGARTEAFF	TGCAGTGGCACGGAGGGGGCGCGAACTGAAGCTTTCTTT
TRBD1	TRBV28	TRBJ2-7	many	CASTSRGTGFTEQYF	TGTGCCAGCACCTCAAGGGGGACAGGGTTCACCGAGCAGTACTTC
NA	TRBV18	TRBJ2-7	NA	CASSLGTFPPASYEQYF	TGTGCCAGCTCCCTTGGGACATTCCCACCTGCCTCCTACGAGCAGTACTTC
NA	TRBV20-1	TRBJ1-1	NA	CGARDPGADSLIEAFF	TGCGGTGCTAGAGATCCGGGAGCGGACAGCCTGATTGAAGCTTTCTTT
NA	TRBV7-3	TRBJ2-1	many	CASSLRGAQIDEQFF	TGTGCCAGCAGCTTAAGGGGGGCCCAAATCGATGAGCAGTTCTTC
TRBD1	TRBV4-1	TRBJ2-1	NA	CASSQEWDRDYNEQFF	TGCGCCAGCAGCCAAGAGTGGGACAGGGATTACAATGAGCAGTTCTTC
TRBD2	TRBV20-1	TRBJ2-7	many	CSAPLAGDYEQYF	TGCAGTGCCCCTCTAGCGGGAGACTACGAGCAGTACTTC
NA	TRBV28	TRBJ2-1	few	CASSPSDKIHEQFF	TGTGCCAGCAGTCCTTCGGACAAGATCCATGAGCAGTTCTTC
TRBD2	TRBV6-1	TRBJ2-1	few	CASREAGGFYNEQFF	TGTGCCAGCAGGGAAGCGGGAGGTTTCTACAATGAGCAGTTCTTC
NA	TRBV10-3	TRBJ2-7	few	CAISEYTPEEGEQYF	TGTGCCATCAGTGAGTACACCCCCGAAGAGGGCGAGCAGTACTTC
TRBD2	TRBV20-1	TRBJ2-5	NA	CSAGTSGIETQYF	TGCAGTGCTGGGACTAGCGGGATAGAGACCCAGTACTTC
NA	TRBV6-1	TRBJ1-1	once	CASSALGSNTEAIF	TGTGCCAGCAGTGCCCTGGGGAGTAACACTGAAGCTATCTTT